This entry lists 32 T cell receptor beta chains sequenced from one sample in a study of cytomegalovirus exposure and HLA in healthy donors. 13 Jbeta primers and 60 Vbeta primers were used for the PCR. Sequencing was performed with immunoSEQ multiplex PCR; in TCRdb, only in-frame clones are kept and a portion is missing. The profile shows fewer than 180,000 clones, about four fifths of them singletons. Sequencing used PBMCs. Source of these receptors: a man aged 50 to 59 in good health and CMV-seropositive.

The V gene is TRBV21-1, the J gene TRBJ2-7; TRBD1 is the table's D call and was not checked against the DNA. TRBV21-1 has pseudogene status. The CDR3 has 15 residues. In nucleotides, the CDR3 is TGTGCCAGCAGCAAAGAACCAGGGCTCTCTAACGAGCAGTACTTC. It yields the protein CASSKEPGLSNEQYF.

This rearrangement joins TRBV11-1 to TRBJ2-7, with TRBD2 matching 11 bases. From germline, CDR1 is SGHAT and CDR2 FQDESV (reference sequence). This CDR3 region has 15 residues. V gave up 5 bases and J gave up 0 bases; unmatched junction bases: 3. The CDR3 DNA reads as TGTGCCAGCAGCACCGGACTAGCGGGCTCCTACGAGCAGTACTTC. This encodes CASSTGLAGSYEQYF.

The CDR3 DNA sequence: TGTGCCAGCAGCTCGGGACAGCTCAGACCCCTCCACTTT. Amino acids: CASSSGQLRPLHF. V gene TRBV7-9 combines with J gene TRBJ1-6; 7 nucleotides align to TRBD1. The germline CDR1 and CDR2 sequences are SEHNR and FQNEAQ (reference sequence). Unmatched junction bases numbered 6, after V lost 4 bases and J lost 12 bases. This CDR3 spans 13 amino acids.

A single count supports this clone. This rearrangement joins TRBV28 to TRBJ1-2, with D maybe TRBD1 (6 bases). Germline CDR1 is MDHEN and CDR2 is SYDVKM. Trimming shortened V by 5 bases and J by 0 bases, and 13 bases separated the two germline ends. The CDR3 extends over 15 amino acids. The CDR3 spells CASSVQGRANYGYTF. The CDR3 DNA reads as TGTGCCAGCAGTGTACAGGGAAGAGCTAACTATGGCTACACCTTC.

V is TRBV28 and J is TRBJ2-2, with 15 nucleotides matching TRBD2. CDR1 MDHEN and CDR2 SYDVKM come from the germline V gene. The length of the CDR3 is 16 residues. V dropped 3 bases and J dropped 5; count of bases not matched to a gene: 1. CDR3 sequence: CASSFGLAGGTGELFF. The DNA for the CDR3 is TGTGCCAGCAGTTTCGGACTAGCGGGAGGGACCGGGGAGCTGTTTTTT.

V is TRBV30 and J is TRBJ2-5, with TRBD2 identical over 7 bases. The CDR3 extends over 15 amino acids. The trim removed 0 bases at V and 11 bases at J, leaving 15 bases unmatched. The germline gives CDR1 GTSNPN, CDR2 SVGIG (reference sequence). The CDR3 sequence: CAWSVLASGATGQYF. Written as DNA, the CDR3 is TGTGCCTGGAGTGTACTGGCTAGCGGAGCTACGGGGCAGTACTTC.

This clone has a single count. Other nucleotide sequences from this sample produce the same CDR3. The gene calls are TRBV7-9 and TRBJ2-5; D gene uncertain. This CDR3 comprises 14 residues. With 5 bases removed from V and 1 base from J, the gap between germline ends came to 11 bases. Germline CDR1 SEHNR, CDR2 FQNEAQ (reference sequence). CDR3 sequence reads: CASSPAGGQETQYF. The CDR3, as DNA: TGTGCCAGCAGCCCCGCCGGCGGCCAAGAGACCCAGTACTTC.

This chain uses TRBV5-1 with TRBJ1-1; D is unclear. The CDR3 extends over 14 amino acids. Per the germline V gene, CDR1 is SGHRS and CDR2 is YFSETQ. V lost 4 bases and J lost 0, with 10 bases in between. The CDR3 loop is CASSATSMNTEAFF. The CDR3 bases are TGCGCCAGCAGCGCCACCTCTATGAACACTGAAGCTTTCTTT.

The J gene is TRBJ1-2, the V gene TRBV5-6, with 10 bases lining up with TRBD1. Trimming at V came to 5 bases and at J to 2 bases, leaving 6 bases not matched to a gene. There are 15 residues in the CDR3. Germline CDR1 SGHDT, CDR2 YYEEEE. CDR3 bases: TGTGCCAGCAGTTCGGGACAGGGGTGGAACTATGGCTACACCTTC. Amino acids: CASSSGQGWNYGYTF.

The chain joins TRBV5-1 to TRBJ1-1; D might be TRBD1 (6 bases). The CDR3 contains 16 residues. V lost 5 bases to trimming and J lost 0 bases, with 17 bases between them. Germline CDR1 and CDR2: SGHRS and YFSETQ. CDR3 in DNA: TGCGCCAGCAGTTCCGACAGGAGGATAATGAACACTGAAGCTTTCTTT. This gives the protein CASSSDRRIMNTEAFF.

The chain has TRBV29-1 and TRBJ1-1, with 9 bases identical to TRBD1. Germline V CDR1 and CDR2: SQVTM, ANQGSEA. The CDR3 consists of 13 residues. V was clipped by 6 bases and J by 1 base; unmatched bases: 3. The CDR3 coding sequence is TGCAGCGTGGGGGACAGGGCGAACACTGAAGCTTTCTTT. It translates to CSVGDRANTEAFF.

This clone showed up just a few times. The rearrangement joins TRBV2 to TRBJ1-6; 8 bases are a match to TRBD1. Trimming removed 10 bases from V and 4 bases from J; junction bases left unmatched: 12. CDR1 is SNHLY and CDR2 is FYNNEI in the germline V gene. The CDR3 runs to 16 residues. Here the CDR3 DNA reads TGTGCCACTACCTCAGGACAGGGATTTTATAATTCACCCCTCCACTTT. Encoded protein: CATTSGQGFYNSPLHF.

J is TRBJ2-5 and V is TRBV9; 8 nucleotides line up with TRBD2. Germline V gene data show CDR1 as SGDLS and CDR2 as YYNGEE. Trimming took 4 bases from V and 5 from J; bases not matched to a gene: 10. The CDR3 runs to 15 residues. CDR3 coding DNA: TGTGCCAGCAGCCCCCTCGGGGGGGGAGGGGAGACCCAGTACTTC. Translated: CASSPLGGGGETQYF.

This chain uses TRBV6-1 with TRBJ2-7; D possibly corresponds to TRBD2 (5 bases). This CDR3 has 12 residues. The V gene lost 10 bases and the J gene lost 0 bases, with 10 bases spanning the gap. Germline-derived CDR1 and CDR2 are MNHNS and SASEGT. CDR3 coding DNA: TGTGCCACCCGGACTGACTCCTACGAGCAGTACTTC. Amino acids: CATRTDSYEQYF.

J is TRBJ1-2 and V is TRBV5-1, with D hard to call. Germline assignment: CDR1 SGHRS and CDR2 YFSETQ. Trimming left V 3 bases short and J 2 bases short, with 17 bases between. The CDR3 consists of 16 residues. As DNA, the CDR3 is TGCGCCAGCAGCTACGACCAGGAAGAGAAAAACTATGGCTACACCTTC. It codes for CASSYDQEEKNYGYTF.

The rearrangement links TRBV28 to TRBJ1-3; the match to TRBD1 covers 9 bases. The CDR3 loop spans 14 amino acids. Trimming at V came to 8 bases and at J to 3 bases, leaving 5 bases not matched to a gene. Germline V gives CDR1 MDHEN, CDR2 SYDVKM. The CDR3 DNA is TGTGCCAGCGTGACAGGGGGTAGTGGAAACACCATATATTTT. Translated: CASVTGGSGNTIYF.

The chain employs TRBV7-2 and TRBJ1-3; TRBD1 might be the D (5 bases). Germline V gene lookup returns CDR1 SGHTA and CDR2 FQGNSA. This CDR3 spans 16 amino acids. V gave up 2 bases and J gave up 0 bases, with 11 bases separating them. CDR3 DNA: TGTGCCAGCAGCTTATTTTGGGGCAGCTCTGGAAACACCATATATTTT. As protein: CASSLFWGSSGNTIYF.

V gene TRBV25-1 combines with J gene TRBJ2-1; 8 bases align to TRBD2. The CDR3 runs to 14 residues. The V gene's germline CDR1 is MGHDK and CDR2 SYGVNS. J was trimmed by 3 bases and V by 7 bases; bases with no gene match: 5. The CDR3, as DNA: TGTGCCAGCAACCGGGAGGGCAACTACAATGAGCAGTTCTTC. Amino acid sequence: CASNREGNYNEQFF.

This chain connects TRBV6-1 to TRBJ2-5; TRBD1 matches at 7 bases. The DNA end lines up better with TRBJ2-7; the J call may be wrong. Per the germline V gene, CDR1 is MNHNS and CDR2 is SASEGT. This CDR3 has 15 amino acids. The CDR3: CASSVETGSAYEQYF. The CDR3 bases are TGTGCCAGCAGTGTAGAGACAGGGAGTGCCTACGAGCAGTACTTC.

As DNA, the CDR3 is TGTGCCAGCAGGGGCCACCACTCCTACGAGCAGTACTTC. Its translation is CASRGHHSYEQYF. The chain couples TRBV28 to TRBJ2-7; D is undetermined. CDR3 length equals 13 residues. CDR1 and CDR2 from the germline V gene are MDHEN and SYDVKM. The germline V and J ends were trimmed by 6 bases and 0 bases, with 9 bases remaining between them.

The rearrangement joins TRBV7-9 to TRBJ2-3; D is possibly TRBD2 (5 bases). The CDR3 is 13 amino acids. Per germline, CDR1 SEHNR and CDR2 FQNEAQ (reference sequence). Trimming left V 3 bases short and J 1 base short, with 5 bases between. The CDR3, as DNA: TGTGCCAGCAGCTTGGAGGGCACAGATACGCAGTATTTT. Translating gives CASSLEGTDTQYF.

This chain joins TRBV27 and TRBJ2-7; 9 nucleotides align to TRBD2. V lost 6 bases to trimming and J lost 0 bases; unmatched junction nucleotides: 3. CDR3 size: 14 residues. CDR1 and CDR2 from the germline V gene are MNHEY and SMNVEV (reference sequence). The CDR3 DNA reads TGTGCCAGCAGGACTAGCGGCAGCTCCTACGAGCAGTACTTC. Translated, it gives CASRTSGSSYEQYF.

The rearrangement joins TRBV28 to TRBJ2-2; TRBD1 might be the D (6 bases). The CDR3 is 14 residues long. Trimming removed 2 bases at V and 5 bases at J, with 9 bases between. Germline CDR1 reads MDHEN; CDR2 reads SYDVKM. The CDR3 spells CASSLTGTTGELFF. As DNA, the CDR3 is TGTGCCAGCAGTTTAACAGGGACAACCGGGGAGCTGTTTTTT.

The J gene is TRBJ2-3, the V gene TRBV7-9, with 9 bases identical to TRBD2. Germline-derived CDR1 and CDR2 are SEHNR and FQNEAQ (reference sequence). This CDR3 has 15 amino acids. V gave up 5 bases and J gave up 2 bases; unmatched junction bases: 5. The DNA of the CDR3 is TGTGCCAGCAGCCCGACTAGCGGACTCACAGATACGCAGTATTTT. Amino acids: CASSPTSGLTDTQYF.

This clone was seen a single time. The V call is TRBV5-1, the J call TRBJ2-5; the match to TRBD1 covers 9 bases. Germline CDR1 SGHRS, CDR2 YFSETQ. CDR3 length: 18 residues. The J segment lost 2 bases and the V segment lost 2 bases, leaving 13 bases of the junction unmatched. The CDR3 DNA follows: TGCGCCAGCAGCTTCGGGTCGGTGGGACAGGGCCTTCAAGAGACCCAGTACTTC. Its translation is CASSFGSVGQGLQETQYF.

The genes are TRBV5-1 and TRBJ2-2; 14 bases align to TRBD2. The germline gives CDR1 SGHRS, CDR2 YFSETQ. The CDR3 sequence is 17 residues long. The V segment lost 7 bases and the J segment 4 bases; nucleotides outside the gene matches: 9. CDR3 residues: CASQGLAGVGSTGELFF. CDR3 in DNA: TGCGCCAGCCAGGGACTAGCGGGAGTAGGGAGCACCGGGGAGCTGTTTTTT.

The chain couples TRBV11-3 to TRBJ2-1; tentatively, D is TRBD2 (6 bases). Germline values: CDR1 SGHNT, CDR2 YENEEA. With 4 bases removed from V and 3 bases from J, the gap between germline ends came to 13 bases. The CDR3 sequence is 15 residues long. The CDR3 sequence is CASSYGTGDYNEQFF. In nucleotides, the CDR3 is TGTGCCAGCAGCTACGGGACGGGGGACTACAATGAGCAGTTCTTC.

The chain couples TRBV27 to TRBJ2-3, with 13 bases that match TRBD2. In germline, CDR1 is MNHEY, CDR2 SMNVEV (reference sequence). Trimming took 5 bases from V and 0 from J; bases not matched to a gene: 2. CDR3 length equals 16 residues. CDR3 DNA: TGTGCCAGCAGTCGGGGACTAGCGGGAAGCACAGATACGCAGTATTTT. Its translation is CASSRGLAGSTDTQYF.

This chain connects TRBV5-4 to TRBJ1-2; 8 nucleotides line up with TRBD1. Germline V gene data show CDR1 as SGHNT and CDR2 as YYREEE (reference sequence). The CDR3 extends over 14 amino acids. The ends lost 4 bases at V and 5 bases at J; junction bases unmatched: 7. CDR3 nucleotide sequence: TGTGCCAGCAGCCCTGGACAGGGTCTGTATGGCTACACCTTC. Protein: CASSPGQGLYGYTF. Drawing the rest from reference TRBV5-4 and TRBJ1-2, the complete variable domain is ETGVTQSPTHLIKTRGQQVTLRCSSQSGHNTVSWYQQALGQGPQFIFQYYREEENGRGNFPPRFSGLQFPNYSSELNVNALELDDSALYLCASSPGQGLYGYTFGSGTRLTVV.

This clone was detected once. The DNA for the CDR3 is TGTGCCAGCAGCGGAGCGGGGGGAGGGGGTGAGCAGTTCTTC. Translating it yields CASSGAGGGGEQFF. The chain links TRBV5-4 to TRBJ2-1; 9 bases fit TRBD2. V trimming: 4 bases; J trimming: 9 bases; junction bases outside the gene matches: 8. CDR1 SGHNT and CDR2 YYREEE come from the germline V gene (reference sequence). The length of the CDR3 is 14 residues.

The chain combines TRBV11-1 with TRBJ2-1, with D unclear. Germline V gene data show CDR1 as SGHAT and CDR2 as FQDESV (reference sequence). Trimming removed 5 bases at V and 8 bases at J, with 16 bases between. The CDR3 length is 14 residues. Here the CDR3 reads CASSPETLSYEQFF. The CDR3 DNA reads TGTGCCAGCAGCCCCGAAACATTGTCTTATGAGCAGTTCTTC.

This clone was recorded only once. The CDR3 loop is CASSVTGGPTDTQYF. DNA of the CDR3: TGCGCCAGCAGCGTTACAGGGGGACCAACAGATACGCAGTATTTT. The chain recombines TRBV5-1 with TRBJ2-3, with 8 nucleotides matching TRBD1. From germline, CDR1 is SGHRS and CDR2 YFSETQ. This CDR3 spans 15 amino acids. Trimming at V came to 4 bases and at J to 3 bases, leaving 7 bases not matched to a gene. Complete variable domain (other parts from reference TRBV5-1 and TRBJ2-3): KAGVTQTPRYLIKTRGQQVTLSCSPISGHRSVSWYQQTPGQGLQFLFEYFSETQRNKGNFPGRFSGRQFSNSRSEMNVSTLELGDSALYLCASSVTGGPTDTQYFGPGTRLTVL.